This T cell receptor beta chain was sequenced for a study of blood T cell repertoires in COVID-19. On the study more broadly: Italy, Spain and the United States were the sources of the convalescent and acute COVID-19 samples. Sources were T cells, B-cell-depleted T cells, or PBMCs; the material itself was cDNA or gDNA.

Authors' analysis steps: By means of reference gene primer amplification, nucleated cell counts were estimated. Using immunoSEQ multiplex PCR, the repertoire was profiled, and TCRdb retains in-frame clones only, with some absent. The D gene and trimming were derived from the DNA, and the V and J assignments and clone size from that table. The sample consists of fewer than 250,000 clones, about nine tenths of them appearing once. This clone was seen only once. The sample was peripheral blood. The source of this sequence is a man aged 30 to 39 with acute or convalescent COVID-19.

CDR3: CASSFSYEQYF. For the CDR3, the DNA is TGTGCCAGCAGCTTCAGCTACGAGCAGTACTTC. The chain combines TRBV11-2 with TRBJ2-7; unclear D gene. Trimming stripped 3 bases from V and 3 bases from J, with 3 bases between. Germline CDR1 SGHAT, CDR2 FQNNGV. The CDR3 spans 11 residues.